One sample yielded the 32 T cell receptor beta chains listed below, sequenced in a study of response to subunit inactivated influenza vaccine. TCRdb re-called the RT-PCR reads with MiXCR, one entry per CDR3 protein. The sample includes about 780,000 distinct CDR3 sequences, about 18% seen only once; the top ten take around 9.9%. This material consisted of PBMCs from blood, taken 4 to 6 days after vaccination. The receptor set was obtained from a man aged 50-59 years who received an inactivated influenza vaccine.

This clonotype came up a few times. The V and J genes are TRBV20-1 and TRBJ2-1, with a weak D call TRBD2 (5 bases). This CDR3 contains 12 residues. With 4 bases removed from V and 10 bases from J, the gap between germline ends came to 14 bases. In germline, CDR1 is DFQATT, CDR2 SNEGSKA (reference sequence). The CDR3 here is CSATRESAEQFF. The CDR3 DNA reads TGCAGTGCTACAAGGGAGTCAGCGGAGCAGTTCTTC.

The chain recombines TRBV6-2 or TRBV6-3 with TRBJ1-1; D uncertain. Trimming removed 2 bases at V and 1 base at J, with 11 bases between. Germline V gene sequence: CDR1 MNHEY, CDR2 SVGEGT. This CDR3 is 15 amino acids long. CDR3 sequence (DNA): TGTGCCAGCAGTTACGCGTCGCTATGGAACACTGAAGCTTTCTTT. Translating it yields CASSYASLWNTEAFF.

This sequence joins TRBV29-1 and TRBJ2-3; D possibly corresponds to TRBD2 (5 bases). CDR1 and CDR2 from the germline V gene are SQVTM and ANQGSEA. V was trimmed by 5 bases and J by 0 bases, leaving 21 bases between them. The CDR3 totals 17 residues. CDR3 sequence: CSVSLPLAAFSTDTQYF. In nucleotides, the CDR3 is TGCAGCGTTTCACTCCCTCTAGCAGCGTTTAGCACAGATACGCAGTATTTT.

This clonotype appeared a few times. This sequence joins TRBV6-5 and TRBJ2-7; possibly TRBD1 for D (6 bases). V was shortened by 2 bases and J by 4 bases, with 24 bases between the two germline ends. This CDR3 spans 18 amino acids. Germline V CDR1 and CDR2: MNHEY, SVGAGI. The CDR3 is CASSYLGGKTGPGYEQYF. CDR3 coding DNA: TGTGCCAGCAGTTACCTAGGGGGTAAGACAGGCCCTGGGTACGAGCAGTACTTC.

This chain uses TRBV7-2 with TRBJ2-2; D tentatively reads TRBD1 or TRBD2 (5 bases each). This CDR3 region has 16 residues. CDR1 and CDR2 (germline): SGHTA, FQGNSA. Trimming cost V 5 bases and J 7 bases, with 20 bases left between them. The CDR3 region is CASSRWSPGTGGELFF. The CDR3 DNA reads as TGTGCCAGCAGCCGATGGTCGCCCGGGACGGGCGGGGAGCTGTTTTTT. Drawing the rest from reference TRBV7-2 and TRBJ2-2, the complete variable domain is GAGVSQSPSNKVTEKGKDVELRCDPISGHTALYWYRQSLGQGLEFLIYFQGNSAPDKSGLPSDRFSAERTGGSVSTLTIQRTQQEDSAVYLCASSRWSPGTGGELFFGEGSRLTVL.

The V call is TRBV7-9, the J call TRBJ2-7; maybe TRBD2 (5 bases). The V gene lost 4 bases and the J gene lost 6 bases, with 10 bases spanning the gap. From germline, CDR1 is SEHNR and CDR2 FQNEAQ (reference sequence). There are 12 residues in the CDR3. CDR3 sequence (DNA): TGTGCCAGCAGCTCCTACGGAGGCGAGCAGTACTTC. Protein: CASSSYGGEQYF.

CDR3 sequence (DNA): TGTGCCAGCAGCTTAGGAGCCCCAGGGGTCGAAGCTTTCTTT. This translates into CASSLGAPGVEAFF. V is TRBV11-2 and J is TRBJ1-1; D possibly corresponds to TRBD1 (6 bases). This CDR3 spans 14 amino acids. Germline V gene sequence: CDR1 SGHAT, CDR2 FQNNGV. Trimming removed 1 base from V and 8 bases from J, with 14 bases in between.

This clonotype was recorded many times. The rearrangement links TRBV12-3 or TRBV12-4 to TRBJ2-6; D tentatively reads TRBD1 or TRBD2 (5 bases each). V lost 8 bases, J lost 4 bases, and 9 bases lay in between. The CDR3 extends over 13 amino acids. CDR3 in amino acids: CASVGTGANVLTF. In DNA form, the CDR3 reads TGTGCCAGCGTGGGGACCGGGGCCAACGTCCTGACTTTC.

Ten or more counts support this clonotype. The chain is built from TRBV5-6 and TRBJ1-1, with 10 bases lining up with TRBD1. Per the germline V gene, CDR1 is SGHDT and CDR2 is YYEEEE. J was trimmed by 6 bases and V by 3 bases; bases with no gene match: 5. The CDR3 has 14 residues. CDR3 region: CASSWGTGEAEAFF. The CDR3 DNA follows: TGTGCCAGCAGCTGGGGGACAGGGGAAGCTGAAGCTTTCTTT.

This clonotype was found many times. The chain combines TRBV7-2 with TRBJ2-3; D is unclear. Germline assignment: CDR1 SGHTA and CDR2 FQGNSA. This CDR3 spans 14 amino acids. The V gene lost 2 bases and the J gene lost 2 bases, with 8 bases spanning the gap. CDR3 DNA: TGTGCCAGCAGCTTAAGGCGGAACACAGATACGCAGTATTTT. The encoded protein is CASSLRRNTDTQYF.

The chain combines TRBV20-1 with TRBJ2-3; tentative D call: TRBD1 (6 bases). Trimming stripped 7 bases from V and 2 bases from J, with 16 bases between. The CDR3 covers 14 residues. The germline V gene has CDR1 DFQATT and CDR2 SNEGSKA (reference sequence). In DNA, the CDR3 is TGCAGTGACAGAAGACAGGCGAACACAGATACGCAGTATTTT. As protein: CSDRRQANTDTQYF.

The chain links TRBV20-1 to TRBJ2-1, with 10 bases that match TRBD1. Germline CDR1 and CDR2: DFQATT and SNEGSKA (reference sequence). CDR3 length equals 14 residues. With 5 bases clipped from V and 4 bases from J, the junction kept 5 bases outside the gene matches. The CDR3 loop reads CSAAQGQGYNEQFF. Written as DNA, the CDR3 is TGCAGTGCTGCCCAGGGACAGGGGTACAATGAGCAGTTCTTC.

The chain is built from TRBV6-5 and TRBJ2-7, with a possible D match to TRBD1 (7 bases). The V end was cut by 0 bases, the J end by 13 bases, with 19 bases between. The germline CDR1 and CDR2 sequences are MNHEY and SVGAGI. The CDR3 has 14 amino acids. CDR3 sequence (DNA): TGTGCCAGCAGTTACTCGACAGGGAGGTCCTTGGGATACTTC. It yields the protein CASSYSTGRSLGYF.

This sequence joins TRBV7-2 and TRBJ1-1; perhaps TRBD1 as D (5 bases). Per germline, CDR1 SGHTA and CDR2 FQGNSA. This CDR3 region has 15 residues. Between the trimmed V and J ends, which lost 1 base and 3 bases, there was a span of 12 bases. CDR3 bases: TGTGCCAGCAGCTTAGAAGGGAGGGGAGACACTGAAGCTTTCTTT. It codes for CASSLEGRGDTEAFF.

V gene TRBV30 combines with J gene TRBJ1-2; D is unclear. Germline lookup yields CDR1 GTSNPN and CDR2 SVGIG (reference sequence). The CDR3 extends over 11 amino acids. The CDR3 DNA is TGTGCTCACAAAACGCCCTATGGCTACACCTTC. Translation: CAHKTPYGYTF.

The chain is built from TRBV10-3 and TRBJ1-1; weak D call: TRBD1 (5 bases). V dropped 0 bases and J dropped 1 base, with 15 bases sitting between them. In germline, CDR1 is ENHRY, CDR2 SYGVKD. CDR3 length: 17 residues. The CDR3 region is CAISESGRGIGNTEAFF. The DNA for the CDR3 is TGTGCCATCAGTGAGTCGGGACGGGGAATTGGGAACACTGAAGCTTTCTTT.

This clonotype showed up just a few times. The rearrangement uses TRBV5-6 and TRBJ1-4; D might be TRBD1 (5 bases). V was clipped by 0 bases and J by 5 bases, with 14 bases between them. The germline V gene encodes CDR1 SGHDT and CDR2 YYEEEE. CDR3 length: 16 amino acids. CDR3 region: CASSLGGTFGNEKLFF. The CDR3 nucleotides read TGTGCCAGCAGCTTGGGGGGGACTTTCGGGAATGAAAAACTGTTTTTT.

Many counts were recorded for this clonotype. The chain joins TRBV7-2 to TRBJ2-4, with D perhaps TRBD2 (6 bases). This CDR3 is built from 14 residues. The V gene lost 5 bases and the J gene lost 7 bases, with 15 bases spanning the gap. Germline lookup yields CDR1 SGHTA and CDR2 FQGNSA. CDR3 amino acids: CASSRPEGGNIQYF. CDR3 coding DNA: TGTGCCAGCAGCCGTCCGGAGGGCGGGAACATTCAGTACTTC.

This clonotype showed up just a few times. The V and J genes are TRBV20-1 and TRBJ2-1, with 11 nucleotides matching TRBD1. J lost 7 bases, V lost 7 bases, and 6 bases had no gene match. This CDR3 has 13 amino acids. CDR1 and CDR2 from the germline V gene are DFQATT and SNEGSKA (reference sequence). CDR3 in DNA: TGCAGTGAGGTGGACAGGGGGCGGAATGAGCAGTTCTTC. Amino acids: CSEVDRGRNEQFF.

The chain has TRBV24-1 and TRBJ1-5; 9 nucleotides align to TRBD1. The trim removed 3 bases at V and 6 bases at J, leaving 2 bases unmatched. CDR3 length equals 14 residues. The germline gives CDR1 KGHDR, CDR2 SFDVKD. This CDR3 is CATSDGTGLQPQHF. In DNA form, the CDR3 reads TGTGCCACCAGTGATGGGACAGGGCTTCAGCCCCAGCATTTT.

This clonotype was counted between two and nine times. This chain connects TRBV4-3 to TRBJ2-1; D might be TRBD2 (5 bases). With 0 bases removed from V and 1 base from J, the gap between germline ends came to 7 bases. This CDR3 is built from 15 residues. CDR1 is LGHNA, CDR2 YSLEER, per germline. CDR3 region: CASSQDLASYNEQFF. The CDR3, as DNA: TGCGCCAGCAGCCAAGATCTAGCATCCTACAATGAGCAGTTCTTC.

To note about this clonotype: Germline is not matched at one junction end, which may reflect a read error. This rearrangement joins TRBV29-1 to TRBJ2-7; TRBD1 matches 7 bases. The CDR3 is made up of 12 amino acids. The germline V gene encodes CDR1 SQVTM and CDR2 ANQGSEA. The CDR3: CSVTTGSYDQYF. CDR3 DNA sequence: TGCAGCGTTACGACAGGGTCCTACGATCAGTACTTC.

The table lists this clonotype with a few counts. The rearrangement links TRBV7-2 to TRBJ2-3, with unresolved D. The CDR3 has 13 residues. The V gene lost 5 bases and the J gene lost 3 bases, with 9 bases spanning the gap. The germline gives CDR1 SGHTA, CDR2 FQGNSA. The CDR3 loop reads CASSRVGTDTQYF. DNA for the CDR3: TGTGCCAGCAGCCGGGTCGGGACAGATACGCAGTATTTT.

The table lists this clonotype with a few counts. The gene calls are TRBV27 and TRBJ1-5; TRBD1 matches 9 bases. V trimming: 1 base; J trimming: 4 bases; junction bases outside the gene matches: 8. The CDR3 runs to 17 residues. Germline CDR1 is MNHEY and CDR2 is SMNVEV (reference sequence). CDR3 sequence reads: CASSLFSGTGINQPQHF. Written as DNA, the CDR3 is TGTGCCAGCAGTTTATTTTCTGGGACAGGGATAAATCAGCCCCAGCATTTT.

This clonotype was observed a few times. The chain uses TRBV7-2 and TRBJ1-3; D uncertain. The germline V gene encodes CDR1 SGHTA and CDR2 FQGNSA. Trimming shortened V by 1 base and J by 4 bases, and 11 bases separated the two germline ends. There are 15 residues in the CDR3. CDR3 DNA sequence: TGTGCCAGCAGCTTAGTGGCAGCGGCAGGAAACACCATATATTTT. As protein: CASSLVAAAGNTIYF.

This clonotype was detected a few times. The CDR3 DNA follows: TGTGCCAGCAGCGCAGGCCCGCGTCCCCAGTTCTTC. Encoded protein: CASSAGPRPQFF. The chain recombines TRBV7-9 with TRBJ2-1; D uncertain. The CDR3 runs 12 residues. The V gene lost 5 bases and the J gene lost 13 bases, with 15 bases spanning the gap. The germline gives CDR1 SEHNR, CDR2 FQNEAQ (reference sequence).

This clonotype was seen a few times. The chain carries TRBV11-2 and TRBJ2-3; TRBD2 matches 9 bases. J lost 8 bases, V lost 4 bases, and 13 bases had no gene match. Germline V gene lookup returns CDR1 SGHAT and CDR2 FQNNGV. There are 16 residues in the CDR3. This CDR3 is CASSYPASGKGGTQYF. The CDR3 nucleotides are TGTGCCAGCAGCTACCCGGCTAGCGGGAAAGGGGGTACGCAGTATTTT. Full variable domain (remainder filled in from reference TRBV11-2 and TRBJ2-3): EAGVAQSPRYKIIEKRQSVAFWCNPISGHATLYWYQQILGQGPKLLIQFQNNGVVDDSQLPKDRFSAERLKGVDSTLKIQPAKLEDSAVYLCASSYPASGKGGTQYFGPGTRLTVL.

The chain has TRBV18 and TRBJ2-5, with TRBD1 matching over 9 bases. The V gene end was trimmed by 2 bases and the J gene end by 6 bases; junction bases not matched to a gene: 7. Germline assignment: CDR1 KGHSH and CDR2 LQKENI. This CDR3 has 15 amino acids. CDR3 residues: CASSPVNRGQQTQYF. The CDR3 DNA reads as TGTGCCAGCTCACCAGTTAACAGGGGGCAACAGACCCAGTACTTC. The full variable domain, in which reference TRBV18 and TRBJ2-5 provide the parts outside the CDR3, is NAGVMQNPRHLVRRRGQEARLRCSPMKGHSHVYWYRQLPEEGLKFMVYLQKENIIDESGMPKERFSAEFPKEGPSILRIQQVVRGDSAAYFCASSPVNRGQQTQYFGPGTRLLVL.

This clonotype turned up a few times. The V and J genes are TRBV20-1 and TRBJ1-1; weak D call: TRBD1 (6 bases). Germline V gives CDR1 DFQATT, CDR2 SNEGSKA (reference sequence). The CDR3 loop spans 13 amino acids. V was trimmed by 5 bases and J by 3 bases, leaving 13 bases between them. For the CDR3, the DNA is TGCAGTGCTCGCAGGGGAAGGGACACTGAAGCTTTCTTT. Translating gives CSARRGRDTEAFF.

Many counts were recorded for this clonotype. The chain has TRBV7-2 and TRBJ2-1, with TRBD2 matching 10 bases. CDR1 is SGHTA, CDR2 FQGNSA, per germline. The CDR3 loop spans 16 amino acids. V dropped 7 bases and J dropped 10; count of bases not matched to a gene: 16. CDR3 residues: CASNRAGGLRLREQFF. DNA for the CDR3: TGTGCCAGCAACAGAGCGGGGGGGCTTAGGCTTCGAGAGCAGTTCTTC.

The rearrangement uses TRBV18 and TRBJ2-3; D gene uncertain. Germline V gives CDR1 KGHSH, CDR2 LQKENI. The CDR3 has 14 residues. Trimming took 3 bases from V and 0 from J, leaving 7 bases between them. CDR3 loop: CASSPRQSTDTQYF. CDR3 DNA sequence: TGTGCCAGCTCACCTCGACAAAGCACAGATACGCAGTATTTT. The entire variable domain, with the rest obtained from reference TRBV18 and TRBJ2-3, is as follows: NAGVMQNPRHLVRRRGQEARLRCSPMKGHSHVYWYRQLPEEGLKFMVYLQKENIIDESGMPKERFSAEFPKEGPSILRIQQVVRGDSAAYFCASSPRQSTDTQYFGPGTRLTVL.

The chain recombines TRBV7-6 with TRBJ2-5, with TRBD1 identical over 7 bases. Losses at the gene ends were 6 bases for V and 3 bases for J; bases not matched to a gene: 7. Per the germline V gene, CDR1 is SGHVS and CDR2 is FNYEAQ. The length of the CDR3 is 14 residues. The CDR3 protein is CASSNFGTEETQYF. The CDR3 coding sequence is TGTGCCAGCAGTAACTTCGGGACAGAAGAGACCCAGTACTTC.